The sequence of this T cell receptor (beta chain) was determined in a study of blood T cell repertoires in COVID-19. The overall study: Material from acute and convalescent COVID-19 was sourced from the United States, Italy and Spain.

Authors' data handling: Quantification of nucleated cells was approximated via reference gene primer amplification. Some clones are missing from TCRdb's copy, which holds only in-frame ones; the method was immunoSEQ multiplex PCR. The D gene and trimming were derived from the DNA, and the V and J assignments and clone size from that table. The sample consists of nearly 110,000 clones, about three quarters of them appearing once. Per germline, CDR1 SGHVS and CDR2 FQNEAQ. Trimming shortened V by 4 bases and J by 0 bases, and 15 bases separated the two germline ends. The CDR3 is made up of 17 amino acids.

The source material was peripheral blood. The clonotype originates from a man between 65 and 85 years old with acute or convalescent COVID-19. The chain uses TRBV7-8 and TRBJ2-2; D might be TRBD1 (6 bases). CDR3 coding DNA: TGTGCCAGCAGCTCCACCCCGGACAGAGCGAACACCGGGGAGCTGTTTTTT. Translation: CASSSTPDRANTGELFF.